The 27 T cell receptor beta chains below were found in one sample sequenced in a study of control samples from healthy donors and cancer patients. The repertoire was sequenced with immunoSEQ multiplex PCR; TCRdb's copy has only in-frame clones and lacks some. In the table there are 100,000 to 150,000 clones, 80% to 90% of which are singletons. The sequenced sample was blood. The receptors come from a man in his 60s in good health.

The sample holds one count of this clone. This sequence joins TRBV28 and TRBJ1-1; TRBD1 matches at 10 bases. The CDR3 is 13 amino acids. V lost 1 base, J lost 11 bases, and 4 bases stayed unmatched. CDR1 is MDHEN, CDR2 SYDVKM, per germline. The CDR3 DNA sequence: TGTGCCAGCAGTTTATCCGGGGACAGGGGTGCTTTCTTT. Its protein is CASSLSGDRGAFF.

The V gene is TRBV28, the J gene TRBJ1-5; D gene unclear. Per the germline V gene, CDR1 is MDHEN and CDR2 is SYDVKM. This CDR3 has 14 amino acids. V dropped 3 bases and J dropped 2 bases, with 8 bases sitting between them. The CDR3 reads CASSLGLGNQPQHF. CDR3 coding DNA: TGTGCCAGCAGTTTGGGTTTGGGCAATCAGCCCCAGCATTTT.

In regard to this clone: This same CDR3 is encoded by further DNA sequences in the sample. The chain is built from TRBV3-1 (or the pseudogene TRBV3-2) and TRBJ1-2; D not resolved. The CDR3 runs to 12 residues. The V end lost 1 base, the J end lost 5 bases, and 5 bases lay between the germline ends. Germline V gene sequence: CDR1 LGHDT, CDR2 YNNKEL (reference sequence). The CDR3 nucleotides are TGTGCCAGCAGCCAAGGGGAGTATGGCTACACCTTC. Protein: CASSQGEYGYTF.

The CDR3 sequence is CASSVVPGPNTEAFF. The CDR3 DNA follows: TGTGCCAGCAGCGTAGTTCCGGGACCGAACACTGAAGCTTTCTTT. The chain recombines TRBV9 with TRBJ1-1; weak D call: TRBD1 (5 bases). Germline loops: CDR1 SGDLS, CDR2 YYNGEE. The ends were cut back, 0 bases at V and 1 base at J, with 10 bases in the middle. The CDR3 has 15 residues.

This clone was observed a few times. The chain employs TRBV28 and TRBJ1-5, with D uncertain. Germline V lookup: CDR1 MDHEN, CDR2 SYDVKM. CDR3 length equals 14 residues. The germline V and J ends were trimmed by 2 bases and 4 bases, with 9 bases remaining between them. CDR3 DNA sequence: TGTGCCAGCAGTTTACCCAGCATTAATCAGCCCCAGCATTTT. Amino acid sequence: CASSLPSINQPQHF. The entire variable domain, with the rest obtained from reference TRBV28 and TRBJ1-5, is as follows: DVKVTQSSRYLVKRTGEKVFLECVQDMDHENMFWYRQDPGLGLRLIYFSYDVKMKEKGDIPEGYSVSREKKERFSLILESASTNQTSMYLCASSLPSINQPQHFGDGTRLSIL.

The chain has TRBV28 and TRBJ1-2; a weak D match, TRBD1 (6 bases). Per the germline V gene, CDR1 is MDHEN and CDR2 is SYDVKM. Trimming left V 6 bases short and J 8 bases short, with 16 bases between. The CDR3 contains 13 residues. This CDR3 reads CASRFQPGAGYTF. DNA for the CDR3: TGTGCCAGCAGATTCCAACCGGGGGCGGGCTACACCTTC.

This clone was seen a handful of times. V usage is TRBV29-1 and J usage is TRBJ2-7, with 10 bases fitting TRBD1. With V trimmed by 6 bases and J by 2 bases, 7 bases remained unmatched. The CDR3 is 14 amino acids. CDR1 is SQVTM, CDR2 ANQGSEA, per germline. CDR3 DNA: TGCAGCGTCCCGGGACAGGGGTTTCCCTACGAGCAGTACTTC. Amino acids: CSVPGQGFPYEQYF.

The chain joins TRBV4-3 to TRBJ2-3, with 11 bases that match TRBD2. The V and J ends lost 1 base and 5 bases, in that order; junction bases with no gene match: 8. CDR3 length: 17 amino acids. CDR1 and CDR2 (germline): LGHNA, YSLEER. The CDR3 sequence is CASSQVIAGGPEDTQYF. The DNA of the CDR3 is TGCGCCAGCAGCCAAGTAATAGCGGGGGGGCCTGAAGATACGCAGTATTTT.

This clone is medium-sized (0.01 to 0.1%) by share. The chain uses TRBV14 and TRBJ1-1; unclear D gene. Germline V CDR1 and CDR2: SGHDN, FVKESK. Deletions cut 0 bases from V and 6 bases from J, with 11 bases between. This CDR3 spans 14 amino acids. The CDR3 nucleotides are TGTGCCAGCAGCCAAGATAAATGGAGGGCTGAAGCTTTCTTT. It translates to CASSQDKWRAEAFF.

The J gene is TRBJ2-1, the V gene TRBV19; 15 bases map to TRBD2. Germline CDR1 LNHDA, CDR2 SQIVND (reference sequence). The CDR3 spans 16 residues. Trimming took 4 bases from V and 8 from J; bases not matched to a gene: 6. This CDR3 is CASSRGLAGGSDEQFF. The CDR3 DNA sequence: TGTGCCAGTAGTAGGGGACTAGCGGGGGGTAGCGATGAGCAGTTCTTC.

The V and J genes are TRBV24-1 and TRBJ2-2; 7 positions match TRBD1. Germline V CDR1 and CDR2: KGHDR, SFDVKD. There are 14 residues in the CDR3. V shed 5 bases and J 6 bases; nucleotides not matched to a gene: 5. The CDR3 nucleotides are TGTGCCACCAGTGGCAGGGGGATGGCCGGGGAGCTGTTTTTT. Translated, it gives CATSGRGMAGELFF.

The chain has TRBV12-5 and TRBJ2-7; D not resolved. Germline-derived CDR1 and CDR2 are LGHNT and FRNRAP. V lost 0 bases and J lost 4, with 7 bases in between. CDR3 length: 13 residues. The CDR3 bases are TGTGCTAGTGGTTTGGTACTGGGTTACGAGCAGTACTTC. It translates to CASGLVLGYEQYF.

The chain carries TRBV28 and TRBJ1-2; TRBD1 matches at 8 bases. CDR3 length equals 14 residues. Germline V CDR1 and CDR2: MDHEN, SYDVKM. V lost 1 base to trimming and J lost 4 bases; unmatched junction nucleotides: 2. This CDR3 reads CASSLYQGAYGYTF. As DNA, the CDR3 is TGTGCCAGCAGTTTATATCAGGGGGCCTATGGCTACACCTTC.

The chain is built from TRBV10-3 and TRBJ1-2; no reliable D call. Looked up from germline, CDR1 is ENHRY and CDR2 is SYGVKD. This CDR3 region has 12 residues. Between the trimmed V and J ends, which lost 7 bases and 5 bases, there was a span of 11 bases. CDR3 protein: CAITPDAYGYTF. The CDR3 DNA reads TGTGCCATCACCCCTGATGCTTATGGCTACACCTTC.

This clone showed up just a few times. The rearrangement links TRBV14 to TRBJ1-1; D not certain. Trimming took off 4 bases at V and 7 bases at J, with 13 bases between the two ends. Germline V gene sequence: CDR1 SGHDN, CDR2 FVKESK. The CDR3 is 13 amino acids. In DNA form, the CDR3 reads TGTGCCAGCAGCCGGCAGGCCTGGGGTGAAGCTTTCTTT. This gives the protein CASSRQAWGEAFF.

This clone was detected only once. The sample has other DNA sequences that encode this CDR3 too. This chain joins TRBV2 and TRBJ1-6; D gene ambiguous. Between the trimmed V and J ends, which lost 4 bases and 7 bases, there was a span of 8 bases. CDR3 length: 13 amino acids. Germline CDR1 SNHLY, CDR2 FYNNEI. CDR3 amino acids: CASSATVNSPLHF. The CDR3 DNA sequence: TGTGCCAGCAGTGCTACAGTAAATTCACCCCTCCACTTT.

The chain employs TRBV3-1 (or the pseudogene TRBV3-2) and TRBJ1-2; maybe TRBD1 (5 bases). This CDR3 has 14 residues. Trimming cost V 4 bases and J 7 bases, with 16 bases left between them. Germline CDR1 LGHDT, CDR2 YNNKEL (reference sequence). The DNA for the CDR3 is TGTGCCAGCAGCCCGGGGACGGGAAGTGGTGGCTACACCTTC. Its translation is CASSPGTGSGGYTF.

The chain carries TRBV28 and TRBJ1-5; the D is unclear. Germline loops: CDR1 MDHEN, CDR2 SYDVKM. The CDR3 spans 13 residues. The V gene lost 3 bases and the J gene lost 4 bases, with 7 bases spanning the gap. The CDR3 region is CASSFYGNQPQHF. CDR3 sequence (DNA): TGTGCCAGCAGTTTCTACGGAAATCAGCCCCAGCATTTT. Drawing the rest from reference TRBV28 and TRBJ1-5, the complete variable domain is DVKVTQSSRYLVKRTGEKVFLECVQDMDHENMFWYRQDPGLGLRLIYFSYDVKMKEKGDIPEGYSVSREKKERFSLILESASTNQTSMYLCASSFYGNQPQHFGDGTRLSIL.

On this clone itself: Other DNA sequences in the sample encode the same CDR3. The genes are TRBV4-2 and TRBJ1-2; no firm D call. Germline lookup yields CDR1 LGHNA and CDR2 YNFKEQ. Between the trimmed V and J ends, which lost 0 bases and 7 bases, there was a span of 12 bases. This CDR3 region has 14 residues. DNA for the CDR3: TGTGCCAGCAGCCAAGAAGGGCAGATTAGTGGCTACACCTTC. It encodes CASSQEGQISGYTF.

The rearrangement joins TRBV5-8 to TRBJ2-3; D is unresolved. The germline CDR1 and CDR2 sequences are SGHTS and YDEGEE. The germline V and J ends were trimmed by 1 base and 1 base, with 16 bases remaining between them. The CDR3 sequence is 17 residues long. The CDR3 nucleotides read TGTGCCAGCAGCTTGAGAGGTACACACCTCGGCACAGATACGCAGTATTTT. Translated, it gives CASSLRGTHLGTDTQYF.

The chain couples TRBV20-1 to TRBJ2-1; D is undetermined. V was clipped by 6 bases and J by 6 bases, with 9 bases between them. The CDR3 loop spans 11 amino acids. Germline CDR1 is DFQATT and CDR2 is SNEGSKA (reference sequence). The CDR3 loop is CSARRFNEQFF. The CDR3 DNA follows: TGCAGTGCCAGAAGGTTCAATGAGCAGTTCTTC.

This sequence joins TRBV3-1 (or the pseudogene TRBV3-2) and TRBJ1-6; D might be TRBD1 (5 bases). Trimming left V 3 bases short and J 6 bases short, with 24 bases between. The V gene's germline CDR1 is LGHDT and CDR2 YNNKEL (reference sequence). This CDR3 has 19 residues. The CDR3 nucleotides read TGTGCCAGCAGCCACACCCCTGGGACGCGTAGGGGTAGTAATTCACCCCTCCACTTT. This gives the protein CASSHTPGTRRGSNSPLHF.

The V and J genes are TRBV19 and TRBJ2-2; the D gene is possibly TRBD1 (6 bases). Germline lookup yields CDR1 LNHDA and CDR2 SQIVND (reference sequence). Trimming shortened V by 4 bases and J by 1 base, and 22 bases separated the two germline ends. CDR3 length: 19 amino acids. The CDR3 DNA follows: TGTGCCAGTAGTACCTATCCCCCCCGGGACACCCTGAACACCGGGGAGCTGTTTTTT. Amino acid sequence: CASSTYPPRDTLNTGELFF.

This chain uses TRBV6-5 with TRBJ2-7; 8 bases are shared with TRBD1. CDR3 size: 15 residues. Per the germline V gene, CDR1 is MNHEY and CDR2 is SVGAGI. Losses at the gene ends were 4 bases for V and 1 base for J; bases not matched to a gene: 6. The CDR3 spells CASSFGQGGSYEQYF. CDR3 coding DNA: TGTGCCAGCAGTTTCGGACAGGGTGGGTCCTACGAGCAGTACTTC.

This chain connects TRBV29-1 to TRBJ1-6, with a weak D call TRBD1 (6 bases). The CDR3 length is 13 residues. The V gene lost 6 bases and the J gene lost 13 bases, with 19 bases spanning the gap. Germline V gives CDR1 SQVTM, CDR2 ANQGSEA. The CDR3 coding sequence is TGCAGCGTCCGGGACAAACGGGCCTCCCCCCTCCACTTT. The encoded protein is CSVRDKRASPLHF.

V usage is TRBV6-5 and J usage is TRBJ2-4; D not resolved. The V gene lost 4 bases and the J gene lost 0 bases, with 13 bases spanning the gap. This CDR3 region has 16 residues. The germline V gene encodes CDR1 MNHEY and CDR2 SVGAGI. CDR3 protein: CASSSGDAVAKNIQYF. As DNA, the CDR3 is TGTGCCAGCAGTTCTGGGGATGCAGTAGCCAAAAACATTCAGTACTTC.

As for this clone: The junction and the germline gene differ at one end; a read error may be behind it. The chain employs TRBV4-3 and TRBJ1-4; unclear D gene. Germline CDR1 reads LGHNA; CDR2 reads YSLEER. The CDR3 runs to 13 residues. Here the CDR3 DNA reads TGCGCCAGCAGCCAAGTAACTAGTGAAAAACTGTTTTTT. The encoded protein is CASSQVTSEKLFF.